The 7 T cell receptor beta chains in this list originate from one sample, sequenced in a study of cytomegalovirus exposure and HLA in healthy donors (dated 2017 in TCRdb). Receptors were amplified or captured by the immunoSEQ multiplex PCR assay. A mixture of 60 forward primers for TCR Vbeta segments and 13 reverse primers for TCR Jbeta segments was used in the multiplex PCR. TCRdb took over this immuneACCESS table, retaining in-frame rearrangements with V and J assigned. Such tables are incomplete; in checked studies, under half of the missing clones stem from an unresolved V gene, and the remainder is unexplained. In this sample the table shows 220,000 or so clones, 79% of which occur a single time. Jointly, the top ten make up 1.7% of the sample. Sequencing was carried out using PBMCs. The receptors come from a man in his fifties or sixties in good health and CMV-seronegative.

The sample holds a few counts of this clone. CDR3: CASSTGQGLDEQYF. The CDR3 nucleotides are TGTGCCAGTAGTACGGGACAGGGGTTGGACGAGCAGTACTTC. The chain employs TRBV19 and TRBJ2-7; 10 bases agree with TRBD1. Germline loops: CDR1 LNHDA, CDR2 SQIVND (reference sequence). This CDR3 region has 14 residues. Trimming cost V 4 bases and J 5 bases; bases outside gene matches: 5.

The chain couples TRBV5-1 to TRBJ2-3; no firm D call. V dropped 2 bases and J dropped 3 bases, with 10 bases sitting between them. Germline values: CDR1 SGHRS, CDR2 YFSETQ. The CDR3 contains 14 residues. The CDR3 sequence is CASSLGVLTDTQYF. The DNA of the CDR3 is TGCGCCAGCAGCTTAGGAGTTTTGACAGATACGCAGTATTTT.

The rearrangement joins TRBV19 to TRBJ2-7; D may be TRBD1 (5 bases). This CDR3 has 15 amino acids. The V end lost 5 bases, the J end lost 1 base, and 15 bases lay between the germline ends. CDR1 and CDR2 (germline): LNHDA, SQIVND (reference sequence). The CDR3 here is CASSQAPGWSYEQYF. CDR3 sequence (DNA): TGTGCCAGTAGTCAGGCGCCAGGGTGGTCCTACGAGCAGTACTTC.

The V call is TRBV7-2, the J call TRBJ1-5; 8 bases align to TRBD1. Germline lookup yields CDR1 SGHTA and CDR2 FQGNSA. The V and J ends lost 5 bases and 1 base, in that order; junction bases with no gene match: 7. This CDR3 region has 16 residues. CDR3 sequence: CASSPGQGRSNQPQHF. For the CDR3, the DNA is TGTGCCAGCAGCCCAGGACAGGGTAGGAGCAATCAGCCCCAGCATTTT.

To note about this clone: The same CDR3 arises from other DNA sequences in this sample as well. The CDR3 here is CASSAGLGFGAFF. The DNA for the CDR3 is TGTGCCAGCAGCGCAGGGTTGGGTTTTGGGGCTTTCTTT. J is TRBJ1-1 and V is TRBV7-9; TRBD1 is a possible D gene (5 bases). There are 13 residues in the CDR3. Germline V gives CDR1 SEHNR, CDR2 FQNEAQ (reference sequence). V lost 5 bases and J 11 bases, leaving 18 bases between the germline ends. The full variable domain, its missing parts supplied by reference TRBV7-9 and TRBJ1-1, is DTGVSQNPRHKITKRGQNVTFRCDPISEHNRLYWYRQTLGQGPEFLTYFQNEAQLEKSRLLSDRFSAERPKGSFSTLEIQRTEQGDSAMYLCASSAGLGFGAFFGQGTRLTVV.

The rearrangement uses TRBV5-1 and TRBJ1-1; 7 bases match TRBD1. The CDR3 contains 14 residues. Unmatched junction bases numbered 3, after V lost 4 bases and J lost 0 bases. Per germline, CDR1 SGHRS and CDR2 YFSETQ. The CDR3 here is CASSMGQMNTEAFF. CDR3 DNA sequence: TGCGCCAGCAGCATGGGACAGATGAACACTGAAGCTTTCTTT.

V and J are TRBV6-6 and TRBJ1-4; 9 bases fit TRBD1. V was pared by 6 bases and J by 8 bases, with 4 bases of the junction left unmatched. The germline gives CDR1 MNHNY, CDR2 SVGAGI (reference sequence). The CDR3 has 13 residues. CDR3 amino acids: CASSRGTGEKLFF. In DNA, the CDR3 is TGTGCCAGCAGCCGTGGGACAGGGGAAAAACTGTTTTTT.